The source of this T cell receptor (beta chain) is a study of blood T cells in healthy people across ages. Whole-study results and caveats: Long-lived donors carried more naive CD4+ cells and greater diversity than aged donors. Across samples, TCR beta diversity tracked strongly with naive T cell percentage. The fall in TCR beta diversity per million T cells was roughly linear with age. There was no known CMV status for donors, so expanded clonotype changes were possibly confounded.

With regard to this clonotype: Its antigen is not identified. Being one base from a much bigger clone, this may be a read error.

Trimming removed 2 bases at V and 0 bases at J, with 11 bases between. Germline-derived CDR1 and CDR2 are MNHNS and SASEGT. There are 15 residues in the CDR3. A second roughly 7 to 11 cycle PCR used barcoded and J-beta primers. MiXCR, applied by TCRdb to the 5' RACE reads, yields one record per CDR3 protein. The table includes 500,000 to 700,000 distinct CDR3 sequences, approximately 30% detected once. The sample was blood. The receptor comes from a woman older than 75 in good health. The V call is TRBV6-1, the J call TRBJ2-7, with D uncertain. CDR3 DNA sequence: TGTGCCAGCAGTGAATCTGTGGCTCCCTCCTACGAGCAGTACTTC. Protein product: CASSESVAPSYEQYF.